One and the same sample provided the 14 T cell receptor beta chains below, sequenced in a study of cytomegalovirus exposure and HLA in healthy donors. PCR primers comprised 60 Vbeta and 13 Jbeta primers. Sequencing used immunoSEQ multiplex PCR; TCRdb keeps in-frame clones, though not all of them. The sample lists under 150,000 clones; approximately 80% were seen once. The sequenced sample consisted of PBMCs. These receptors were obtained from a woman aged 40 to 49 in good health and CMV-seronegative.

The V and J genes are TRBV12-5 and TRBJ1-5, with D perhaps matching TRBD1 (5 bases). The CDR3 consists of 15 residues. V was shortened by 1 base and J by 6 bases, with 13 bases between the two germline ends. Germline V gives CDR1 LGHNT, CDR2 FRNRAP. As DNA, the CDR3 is TGTGCTAGTGGTTTGGGGGCAGGGATGGCTCAGCCCCAGCATTTT. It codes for CASGLGAGMAQPQHF.

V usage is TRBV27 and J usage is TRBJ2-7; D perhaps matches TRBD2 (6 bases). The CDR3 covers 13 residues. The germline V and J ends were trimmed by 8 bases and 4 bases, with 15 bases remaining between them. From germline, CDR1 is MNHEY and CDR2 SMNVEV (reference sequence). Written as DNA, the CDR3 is TGTGCCAGCGGGAGGCAGCAGGGATACGAGCAGTACTTC. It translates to CASGRQQGYEQYF.

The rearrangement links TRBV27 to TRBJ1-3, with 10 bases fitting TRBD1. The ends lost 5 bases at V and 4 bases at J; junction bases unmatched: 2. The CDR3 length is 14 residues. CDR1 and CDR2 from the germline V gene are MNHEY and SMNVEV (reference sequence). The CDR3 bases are TGTGCCAGCAGTGACAGGGGGCTAGGAAACACCATATATTTT. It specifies CASSDRGLGNTIYF.

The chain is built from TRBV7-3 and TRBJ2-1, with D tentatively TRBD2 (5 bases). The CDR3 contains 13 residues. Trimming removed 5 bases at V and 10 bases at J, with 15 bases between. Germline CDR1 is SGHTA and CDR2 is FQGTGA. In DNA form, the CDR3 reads TGTGCCAGCAGCCGGACTTTACAAGGGGAGCAGTTCTTC. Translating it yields CASSRTLQGEQFF.

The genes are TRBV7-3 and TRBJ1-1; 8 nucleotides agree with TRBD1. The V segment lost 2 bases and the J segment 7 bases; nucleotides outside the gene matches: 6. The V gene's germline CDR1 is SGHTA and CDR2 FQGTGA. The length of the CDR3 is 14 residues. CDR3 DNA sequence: TGTGCCAGCAGCTTATGGCAGGGGGCAGGTGAAGCTTTCTTT. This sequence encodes CASSLWQGAGEAFF.

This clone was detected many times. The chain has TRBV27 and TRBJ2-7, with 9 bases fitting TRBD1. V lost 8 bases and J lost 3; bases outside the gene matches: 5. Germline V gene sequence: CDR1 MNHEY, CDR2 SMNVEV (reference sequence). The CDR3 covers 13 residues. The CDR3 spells CASQGQGDYEQYF. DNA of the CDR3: TGTGCCAGCCAGGGACAGGGAGACTACGAGCAGTACTTC.

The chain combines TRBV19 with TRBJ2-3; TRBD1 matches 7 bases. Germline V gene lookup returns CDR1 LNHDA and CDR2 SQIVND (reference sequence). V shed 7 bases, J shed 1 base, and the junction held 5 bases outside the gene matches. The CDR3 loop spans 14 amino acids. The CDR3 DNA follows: TGTGCCAGTATGGGGACAGAACGCACAGATACGCAGTATTTT. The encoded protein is CASMGTERTDTQYF.

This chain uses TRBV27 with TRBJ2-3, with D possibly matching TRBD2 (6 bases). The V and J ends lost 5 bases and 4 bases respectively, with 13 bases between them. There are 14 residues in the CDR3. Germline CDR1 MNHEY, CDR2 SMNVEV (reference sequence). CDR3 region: CASSRRLVSDTQYF. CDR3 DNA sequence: TGTGCCAGCAGTAGAAGACTAGTCTCAGATACGCAGTATTTT.

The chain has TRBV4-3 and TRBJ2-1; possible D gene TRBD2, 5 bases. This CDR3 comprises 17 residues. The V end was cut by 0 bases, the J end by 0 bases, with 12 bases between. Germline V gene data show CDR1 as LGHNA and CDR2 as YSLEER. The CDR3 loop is CASSQDGELSSYNEQFF. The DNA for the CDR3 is TGCGCCAGCAGCCAAGATGGGGAGTTGAGCTCCTACAATGAGCAGTTCTTC.

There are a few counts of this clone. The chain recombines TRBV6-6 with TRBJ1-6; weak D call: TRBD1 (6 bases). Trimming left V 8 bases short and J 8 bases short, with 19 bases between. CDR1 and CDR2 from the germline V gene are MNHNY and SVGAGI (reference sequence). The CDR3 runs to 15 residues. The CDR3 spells CASGTGRHGDSPLHF. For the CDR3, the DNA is TGTGCCAGCGGCACAGGGCGCCACGGGGATTCACCCCTCCACTTT.

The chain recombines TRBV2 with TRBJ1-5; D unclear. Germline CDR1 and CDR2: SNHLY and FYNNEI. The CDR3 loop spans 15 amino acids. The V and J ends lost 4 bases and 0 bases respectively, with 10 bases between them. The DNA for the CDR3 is TGTGCCAGCAGTGCCTTCACAGCTAGCAATCAGCCCCAGCATTTT. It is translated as CASSAFTASNQPQHF.

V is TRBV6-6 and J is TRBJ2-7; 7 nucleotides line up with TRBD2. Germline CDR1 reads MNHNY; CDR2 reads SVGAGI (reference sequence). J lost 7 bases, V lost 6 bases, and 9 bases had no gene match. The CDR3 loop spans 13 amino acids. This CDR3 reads CASSGLEAGEQYF. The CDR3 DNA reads TGTGCCAGCAGCGGACTAGAGGCGGGGGAGCAGTACTTC.

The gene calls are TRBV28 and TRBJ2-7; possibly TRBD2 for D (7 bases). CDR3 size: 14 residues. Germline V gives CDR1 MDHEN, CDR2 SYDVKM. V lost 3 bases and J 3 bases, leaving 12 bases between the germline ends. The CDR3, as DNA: TGTGCCAGCAGTTTTCGGGGGGCGATCTACGAGCAGTACTTC. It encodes CASSFRGAIYEQYF.

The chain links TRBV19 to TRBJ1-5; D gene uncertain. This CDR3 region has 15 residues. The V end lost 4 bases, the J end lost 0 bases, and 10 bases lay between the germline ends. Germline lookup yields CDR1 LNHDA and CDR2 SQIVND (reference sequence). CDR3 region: CASSSQFNSNQPQHF. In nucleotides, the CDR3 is TGTGCCAGTAGTAGCCAGTTCAATAGCAATCAGCCCCAGCATTTT.